Listed below are T cell receptor beta chains from one sample, sequenced in a study of blood T cell repertoires in COVID-19. Generated by immunoSEQ multiplex PCR, the TCRdb table keeps only in-frame clones and is missing some. The sample records some 200,000 clones, more than 80% being singletons. The material sequenced was peripheral blood. These receptors were obtained from a woman in her twenties or thirties with COVID-19, enrolled during active disease. CDR3s leave out the opening cysteine and the closing phenylalanine or tryptophan.

TRBV24-1 | ATSDPDSGELF
TRBV6-6 | ASSVRTSGLTDTQY
TRBV7-3 | ASSLNAGRDEQF
TRBV10-3 | AIRARGEGTEAF
TRBV30 | ACLGSIVGELF
TRBV28 | ASSLGHKGYT
TRBV29-1 | SVGWDRGYNEQF
TRBV3-1/TRBV3-2 | ASSQETGYNSPLH
TRBV27 | ASSLVGTPSPLRNEQF
TRBV11-2 | ASSSTDGGNAYNEQF
TRBV6-5 | ASGLVHYNEQF
TRBV5-6 | ASSLVGEAQH
TRBV2 | ASSEPGRGGYT
TRBV6-5 | ASSPPGNYGYT
TRBV9 | ASSVGGSASNYGYT
TRBV5-1 | ASSLTGTGGSNSPLH
TRBV19 | ASSRRDRVSGSSADTQY
TRBV3-1/TRBV3-2 | ASSPRQAKNTGELF
TRBV7-9 | ASTPQRPIYNEQF
TRBV25-1 | ASSGPPGTVNEKLF
TRBV27 | ASSFREFNEQF
TRBV30 | ALDRSLNTEAF
TRBV10-3 | ATTGGQPHRGTEAF
TRBV4-1 | ASSLKWPMVSSYNEQF
TRBV18 | ASQPLPGSEQY
TRBV9 | ASSAYPNTGELF
TRBV5-6 | ASSLAMGGRGTDTQY
TRBV30 | AWASVPYEQY
TRBV6-6 | ASSPPGAQQPQH
TRBV27 | ASSPRGFAEAF
TRBV15 | ATSIRAGNNSPLH
TRBV9 | ASSVQGSSPLNEQF
TRBV9 | ASSANPDRQNTEAF
TRBV18 | ASSPGRGETQY
TRBV2 | ASTEQQRWRETQY
TRBV3-1/TRBV3-2 | ARGIADLYEQY
TRBV29-1 | SVVPGTTEAF
TRBV19 | ASSNQAGTEAF
TRBV7-9 | ASSTGTGSNQPQH
TRBV5-4 | ASRAAGGSTDTQY
TRBV29-1 | SVDTGTYGYT